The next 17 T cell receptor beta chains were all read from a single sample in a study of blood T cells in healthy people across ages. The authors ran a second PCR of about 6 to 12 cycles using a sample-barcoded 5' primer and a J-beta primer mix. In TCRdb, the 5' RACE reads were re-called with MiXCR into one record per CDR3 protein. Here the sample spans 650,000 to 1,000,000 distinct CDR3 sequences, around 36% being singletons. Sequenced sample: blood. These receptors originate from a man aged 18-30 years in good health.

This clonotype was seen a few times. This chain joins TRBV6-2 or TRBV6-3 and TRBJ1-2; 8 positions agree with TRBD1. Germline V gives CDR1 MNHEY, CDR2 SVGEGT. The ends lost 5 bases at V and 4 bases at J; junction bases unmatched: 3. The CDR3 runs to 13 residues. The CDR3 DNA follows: TGTGCCAGCAGTCAAGGGACAGGCTATGGCTACACCTTC. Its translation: CASSQGTGYGYTF.

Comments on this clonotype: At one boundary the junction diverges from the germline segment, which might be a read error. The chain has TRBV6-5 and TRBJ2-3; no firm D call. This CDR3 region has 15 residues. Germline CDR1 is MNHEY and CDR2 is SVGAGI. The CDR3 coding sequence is TGTGCCGGCAGTTACTCCTATGGACGTACAGATACGCAGTATTTT. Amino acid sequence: CAGSYSYGRTDTQYF.

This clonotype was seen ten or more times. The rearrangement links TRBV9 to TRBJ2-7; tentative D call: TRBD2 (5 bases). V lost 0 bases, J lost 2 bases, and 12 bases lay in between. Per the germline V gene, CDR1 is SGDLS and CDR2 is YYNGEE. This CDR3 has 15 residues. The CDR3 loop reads CASSVGDSATYEQYF. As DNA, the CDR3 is TGTGCCAGCAGCGTAGGGGATAGCGCAACCTACGAGCAGTACTTC.

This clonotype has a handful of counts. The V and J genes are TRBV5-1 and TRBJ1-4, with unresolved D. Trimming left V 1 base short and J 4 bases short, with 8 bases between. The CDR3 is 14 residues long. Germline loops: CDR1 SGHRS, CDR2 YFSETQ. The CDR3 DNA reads TGCGCCAGCAGCTTGAAGGACGGTAATGAAAAACTGTTTTTT. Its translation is CASSLKDGNEKLFF. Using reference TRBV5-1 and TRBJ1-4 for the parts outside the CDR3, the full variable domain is KAGVTQTPRYLIKTRGQQVTLSCSPISGHRSVSWYQQTPGQGLQFLFEYFSETQRNKGNFPGRFSGRQFSNSRSEMNVSTLELGDSALYLCASSLKDGNEKLFFGSGTQLSVL.

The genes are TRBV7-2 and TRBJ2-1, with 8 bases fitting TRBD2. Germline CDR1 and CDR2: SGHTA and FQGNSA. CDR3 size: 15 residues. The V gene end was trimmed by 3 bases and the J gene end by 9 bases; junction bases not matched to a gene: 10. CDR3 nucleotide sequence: TGTGCCAGCAGCTTCGGGGGGGCCATTTCTCGTGAGCAGTTCTTC. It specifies CASSFGGAISREQFF.

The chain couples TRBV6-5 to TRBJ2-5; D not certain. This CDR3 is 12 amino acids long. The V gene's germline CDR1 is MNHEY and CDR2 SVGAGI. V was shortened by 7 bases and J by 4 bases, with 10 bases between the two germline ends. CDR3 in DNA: TGTGCCAGCAAGGGCTCCCCAGAGACCCAGTACTTC. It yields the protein CASKGSPETQYF.

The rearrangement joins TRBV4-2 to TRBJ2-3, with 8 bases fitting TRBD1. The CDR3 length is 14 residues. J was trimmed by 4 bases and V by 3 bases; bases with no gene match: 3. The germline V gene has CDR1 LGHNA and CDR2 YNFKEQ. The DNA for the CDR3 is TGTGCCAGCAGCCACCCGACAGGGGCAGATACGCAGTATTTT. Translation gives CASSHPTGADTQYF.

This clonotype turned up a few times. CDR3 protein: CASSQPSGGYNEQYF. CDR3 sequence (DNA): TGTGCCAGCAGCCAGCCTAGCGGGGGTTACAATGAGCAGTACTTC. V is TRBV16 and J is TRBJ2-5, with TRBD2 identical over 10 bases. The CDR3 is 15 amino acids. Germline V gene lookup returns CDR1 KGHSY and CDR2 FQNENV. V shed 3 bases and J 11 bases; nucleotides not matched to a gene: 12. The variable domain in full, completed from reference TRBV16 and TRBJ2-5, reads GEEVAQTPKHLVRGEGQKAKLYCAPIKGHSYVFWYQQVLKNEFKFLISFQNENVFDETGMPKERFSAKCLPNSPCSLEIQATKLEDSAVYFCASSQPSGGYNEQYFGPGTRLLVL.

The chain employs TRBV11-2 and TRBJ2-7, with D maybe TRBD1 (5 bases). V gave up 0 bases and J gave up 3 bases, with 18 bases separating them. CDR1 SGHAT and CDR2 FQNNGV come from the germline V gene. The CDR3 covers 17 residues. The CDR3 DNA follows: TGTGCCAGCAGCTTAGATCGTCAGGGAACCTGGGACTACGAGCAGTACTTC. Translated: CASSLDRQGTWDYEQYF.

The CDR3 nucleotides read TGCGCCAGCAGCTGGGACGGGACAGGGGCAGATACGCAGTATTTT. Its protein is CASSWDGTGADTQYF. The V call is TRBV5-1, the J call TRBJ2-3; 10 bases fit TRBD1. The CDR3 runs to 15 residues. The V gene's germline CDR1 is SGHRS and CDR2 YFSETQ. V lost 3 bases to trimming and J lost 4 bases; unmatched junction nucleotides: 5.

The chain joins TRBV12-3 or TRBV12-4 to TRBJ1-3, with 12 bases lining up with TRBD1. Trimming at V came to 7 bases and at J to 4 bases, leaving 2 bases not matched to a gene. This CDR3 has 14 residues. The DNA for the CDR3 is TGTGCCAGCACCGGGACAGGGGGCGGAAACACCATATATTTT. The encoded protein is CASTGTGGGNTIYF.

The CDR3 region has the DNA TGTGCCAGCATTCCGGGGCCCGGGTATGGCTACACCTTC. It is translated as CASIPGPGYGYTF. J is TRBJ1-2 and V is TRBV6-5; weak D call: TRBD1 (5 bases). The CDR3 is made up of 13 amino acids. Looked up from germline, CDR1 is MNHEY and CDR2 is SVGAGI. Trimming took 7 bases from V and 5 from J, leaving 14 bases between them.

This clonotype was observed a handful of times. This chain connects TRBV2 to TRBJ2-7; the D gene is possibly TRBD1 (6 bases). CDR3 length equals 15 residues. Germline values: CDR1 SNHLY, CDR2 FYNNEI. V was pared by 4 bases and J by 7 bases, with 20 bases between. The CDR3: CASSGAGFRDNEQYF. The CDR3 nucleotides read TGTGCCAGCAGTGGGGCAGGGTTCAGGGACAATGAGCAGTACTTC.

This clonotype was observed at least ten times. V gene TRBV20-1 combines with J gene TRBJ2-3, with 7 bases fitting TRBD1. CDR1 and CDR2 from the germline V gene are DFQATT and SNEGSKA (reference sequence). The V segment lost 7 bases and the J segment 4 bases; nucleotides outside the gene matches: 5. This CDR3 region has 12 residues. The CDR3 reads CSGNRGPDTQYF. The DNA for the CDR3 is TGCAGTGGGAACAGGGGTCCAGATACGCAGTATTTT.

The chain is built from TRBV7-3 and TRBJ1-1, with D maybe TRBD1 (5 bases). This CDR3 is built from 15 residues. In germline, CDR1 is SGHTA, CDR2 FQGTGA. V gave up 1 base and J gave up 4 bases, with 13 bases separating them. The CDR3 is CASSLSASGGTEAFF. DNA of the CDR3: TGTGCCAGCAGCTTAAGTGCCTCGGGGGGCACTGAAGCTTTCTTT.

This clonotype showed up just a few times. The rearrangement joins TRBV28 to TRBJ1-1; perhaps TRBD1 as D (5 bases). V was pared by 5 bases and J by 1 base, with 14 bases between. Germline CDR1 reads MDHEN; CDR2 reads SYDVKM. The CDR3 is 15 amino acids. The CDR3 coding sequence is TGTGCCAGCAGTCCACGGGACGCGGGGAACACTGAAGCTTTCTTT. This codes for CASSPRDAGNTEAFF.

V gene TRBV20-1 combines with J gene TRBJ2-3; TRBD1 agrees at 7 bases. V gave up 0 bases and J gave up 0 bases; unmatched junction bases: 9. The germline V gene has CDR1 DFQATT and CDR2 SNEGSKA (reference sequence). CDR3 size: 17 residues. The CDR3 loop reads CSARDSSDRASTDTQYF. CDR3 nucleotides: TGCAGTGCTAGAGATTCCTCAGACAGGGCAAGCACAGATACGCAGTATTTT.